This section outlines one TCR beta chain sequence together with its context. Its antigen remains unidentified. The sample originates from a study of cytomegalovirus exposure and HLA in healthy donors. Study context: The early release's HLA-typed donors yielded approximately 81 million unique TCRs. Findings of the study overall: TCR beta V- and J-gene trimming was later associated with a missense DCLRE1C variant.

The CDR3 length is 13 residues. The germline V gene has CDR1 LNHDA and CDR2 SQIVND (reference sequence). Trimming pared 5 bases from V and 2 bases from J, leaving 9 bases between. PCR involved 60 Vbeta and 13 Jbeta primers. Authors' data handling: Approximately 11 million of the about 80 million unique TCR beta chains counted in a later analysis were shared. The repertoire was sequenced with immunoSEQ multiplex PCR; TCRdb's copy has only in-frame clones and lacks some. That table is the source of V, J and clone size, and D and trimming were worked out from the DNA. The table lists approximately 47,000 clones, with about 17% in the top ten.

The sequenced sample consisted of PBMCs. The chain carries TRBV19 and TRBJ1-2, with D unclear. This clonotype was sampled from a male donor in good health and CMV-seronegative. DNA for the CDR3: TGTGCCAGTAGTTACAGAGAAAACTATGGCTACACCTTC. Its translation is CASSYRENYGYTF.